This T cell receptor beta chain was recovered during a study of cytomegalovirus exposure and HLA in healthy donors. Study-wide results and limits: Listed as cytomegalovirus-associated were 164 TCR beta chains.

This clone was detected a few times. Its specificity is not known. The PCR used 60 Vbeta and 13 Jbeta primers. Original handling: Per a later analysis, the number of unique TCR beta chains was some 82 million, of which some 9.9 million were shared. The assay was immunoSEQ multiplex PCR, and TCRdb's table has in-frame clones only and misses some. Clone size and V and J calls were adopted from that table, with D and trimming inferred from the DNA. In the table there are fewer than 85,000 clones, approximately 80% of which are singletons. The ends were cut back, 2 bases at V and 9 bases at J, with 17 bases in the middle. This CDR3 contains 15 residues. Per the germline V gene, CDR1 is WNHNN and CDR2 is SYGVQD (reference sequence).

The V call is TRBV10-1, the J call TRBJ2-1; TRBD1 might be the D (5 bases). The sample taken for sequencing was PBMCs. The receptor was isolated from a man between 65 and 85 years old in good health and CMV-seropositive. The CDR3: CASSEPHLGVSEQFF. CDR3 nucleotide sequence: TGCGCCAGCAGTGAGCCTCACTTAGGGGTTAGTGAGCAGTTCTTC.